Sequencing of this T cell receptor beta chain was carried out in a study of cytomegalovirus exposure and HLA in healthy donors. On this clone itself: The antigen remains undetermined.

Regarding the study as a whole: Altogether, 150 to 200 TCR beta chains were recorded as cytomegalovirus-associated. In the 130 or so validation repertoires, approximately 94% of cluster scores exceeded 0, per a later analysis.

Sequenced by immunoSEQ multiplex PCR; TCRdb stores in-frame clones only, minus some. The sample holds 250,000 to 350,000 clones, 75% to 90% seen once. The clonotype originates from a woman aged 25 to 39 in good health and CMV-seropositive. Sequenced material: PBMCs.

CDR3 loop: CASSLVGTGEKDYGYTF. CDR3 DNA sequence: TGTGCCAGCAGCTTGGTCGGGACAGGGGAGAAGGACTATGGCTACACCTTC. The chain has TRBV11-2 and TRBJ1-2, with 10 nucleotides matching TRBD1. The CDR3 is 17 amino acids. The germline V gene encodes CDR1 SGHAT and CDR2 FQNNGV. Trimming removed 3 bases from V and 3 bases from J; junction bases left unmatched: 10.